Included here is one T cell receptor (beta chain) sequence, with context. What it binds is not known. UMIs were added to TCR cDNA along with a universal primer site when it was made by 5'RACE template switching. TCRdb re-called the 5' RACE reads through MiXCR, storing one row per CDR3 protein. The sample shows 250,000 to 350,000 distinct CDR3 sequences, 6.8% of them seen only once. This record belongs to a study of T cells after yellow fever vaccination. Whole-study results and caveats: From the bulk population, abundant clonotypes could contaminate and appear within FACS-sorted repertoires. Clones that expanded after primary vaccination mostly reappeared after the booster (roughly 95% CD4, about 91% CD8). A minor fraction of clonotypes spanned both CD4 and CD8 compartments.

This specimen consisted of PBMCs, obtained roughly 46 days after the first yellow fever vaccination. The TCR was taken from a man younger than 35 who received the YFV17D yellow fever vaccine.

The CDR3, as DNA: TGTGCCAGCAGTTTCCCGGACAGCTATGGCTACACCTTC. Amino acid sequence: CASSFPDSYGYTF. This chain uses TRBV12-3 or TRBV12-4 with TRBJ1-2; D might be TRBD1 (6 bases). The CDR3 sequence is 13 residues long. The germline V and J ends were trimmed by 3 bases and 4 bases, with 9 bases remaining between them.